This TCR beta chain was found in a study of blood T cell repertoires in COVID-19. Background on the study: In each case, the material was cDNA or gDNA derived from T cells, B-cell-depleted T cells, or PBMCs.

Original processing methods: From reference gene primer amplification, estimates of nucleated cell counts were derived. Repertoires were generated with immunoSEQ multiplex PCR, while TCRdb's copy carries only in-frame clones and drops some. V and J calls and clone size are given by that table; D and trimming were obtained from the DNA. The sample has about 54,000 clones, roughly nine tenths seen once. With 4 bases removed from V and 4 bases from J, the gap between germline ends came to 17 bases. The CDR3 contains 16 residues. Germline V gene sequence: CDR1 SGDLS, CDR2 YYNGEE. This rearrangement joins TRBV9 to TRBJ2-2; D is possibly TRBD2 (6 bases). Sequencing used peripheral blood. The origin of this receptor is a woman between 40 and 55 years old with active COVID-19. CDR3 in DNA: TGTGCCAGCAGCTCTTTGGGGGGACTCGCCACCGGGGAGCTGTTTTTT. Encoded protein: CASSSLGGLATGELFF. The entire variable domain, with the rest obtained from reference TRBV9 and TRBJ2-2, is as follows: DSGVTQTPKHLITATGQRVTLRCSPRSGDLSVYWYQQSLDQGLQFLIQYYNGEERAKGNILERFSAQQFPDLHSELNLSSLELGDSALYFCASSSLGGLATGELFFGEGSRLTVL.